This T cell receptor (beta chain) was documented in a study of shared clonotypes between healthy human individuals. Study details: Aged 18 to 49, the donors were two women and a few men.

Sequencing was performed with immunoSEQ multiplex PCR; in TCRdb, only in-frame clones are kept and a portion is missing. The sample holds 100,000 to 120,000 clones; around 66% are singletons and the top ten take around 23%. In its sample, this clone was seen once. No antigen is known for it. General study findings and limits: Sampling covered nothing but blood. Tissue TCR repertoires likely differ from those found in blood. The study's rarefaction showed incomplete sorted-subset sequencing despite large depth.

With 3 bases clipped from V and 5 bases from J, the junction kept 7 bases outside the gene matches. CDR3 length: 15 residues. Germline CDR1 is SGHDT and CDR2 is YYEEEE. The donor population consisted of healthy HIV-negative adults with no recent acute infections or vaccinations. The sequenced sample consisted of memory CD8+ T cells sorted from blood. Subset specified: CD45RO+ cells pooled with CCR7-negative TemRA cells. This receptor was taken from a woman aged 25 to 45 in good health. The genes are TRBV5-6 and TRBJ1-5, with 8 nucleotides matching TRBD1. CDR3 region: CASSSGQGLDQPQHF. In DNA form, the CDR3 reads TGTGCCAGCAGCTCAGGACAGGGACTAGATCAGCCCCAGCATTTT.